This T cell receptor beta chain comes out of a study of blood T cell repertoires in COVID-19. Study in general: Samples taken during acute and convalescent COVID-19 were collected in the United States, Italy and Spain.

In the study's own analysis: From reference gene primer amplification, estimates of nucleated cell counts were derived. TCRdb keeps only in-frame clones here, not all; method: immunoSEQ multiplex PCR. V and J calls and clone size are those listed in that table; D and trimming were worked out from the DNA. The profile shows fewer than 150,000 clones, 84% of them singletons. The germline V gene has CDR1 MNHEY and CDR2 SVGAGI. With 5 bases removed from V and 0 bases from J, the gap between germline ends came to 8 bases. There are 14 residues in the CDR3. The rearrangement uses TRBV6-5 and TRBJ1-3; D remains unclear. The TCR was taken from an elderly woman in a cohort sampled during active or convalescent COVID-19. Sequencing was performed on peripheral blood. CDR3 residues: CASSRLFSGNTIYF. Written as DNA, the CDR3 is TGTGCCAGCAGTCGACTTTTCTCTGGAAACACCATATATTTT.